This is a list of T cell receptor beta chains from one sample in a study of blood T cell repertoires in COVID-19. The method was immunoSEQ multiplex PCR; TCRdb's version includes in-frame clones alone and lacks a portion of them. Counted here are 350,000 to 400,000 clones, approximately 90% occurring once; the ten biggest clones make up roughly 0.9%. The sequenced material came from PBMCs or T cells enriched from blood (not recorded which). The receptors were sampled from a woman in her forties who had been exposed to COVID-19. The CDR3 runs from the conserved cysteine through the conserved F or W. D genes are given only for firm matches. Clone size, where shown, is once, few, many, or a class for clones that have expanded.

>TRBD1|TRBJ2-1|TRBV19|15|NA
CASSARDRAHNEQFF
TGTGCCAGTAGTGCCAGGGACAGGGCACACAATGAGCAGTTCTTC
>TRBD1|TRBJ1-2|TRBV27|15|NA
CASRPGQRTNYGYTF
TGTGCCAGCAGGCCGGGACAGCGAACCAACTATGGCTACACCTTC
>TRBD1|TRBJ2-3|TRBV14|15|few
CASSQRTGFTDTQYF
TGTGCCAGCAGCCAAAGGACAGGGTTCACAGATACGCAGTATTTT
>TRBD1|TRBJ1-2|TRBV3-1/TRBV3-2|17|NA
CASSQGKRDRPNYGYTF
TGTGCCAGCAGCCAAGGAAAACGGGACAGGCCGAACTATGGCTACACCTTC
>TRBD1|TRBJ1-5|TRBV27|15|NA
CASSSGTGPNQPQHF
TGTGCCAGCAGTTCCGGGACAGGCCCGAATCAGCCCCAGCATTTT
>NA|TRBJ2-3|TRBV5-8|15|few
CASSVNSAGFDTQYF
TGTGCCAGCAGCGTCAACTCGGCCGGGTTTGATACGCAGTATTTT
>TRBD2|TRBJ2-3|TRBV27|17|NA
CANPVVAGVTSTDTQYF
TGTGCCAACCCGGTGGTAGCGGGAGTAACTAGCACAGATACGCAGTATTTT
>TRBD2|TRBJ2-7|TRBV3-1/TRBV3-2|18|NA
CASSLFLIGTSGTYEQYF
TGTGCCAGCAGCCTATTCTTGATCGGGACTAGCGGCACCTACGAGCAGTACTTC
>NA|TRBJ1-1|TRBV10-2|14|NA
CASSDPGENTEAFF
TGCGCCAGCAGCGACCCCGGGGAGAACACTGAAGCTTTCTTT
>TRBD1|TRBJ1-6|TRBV6-5|16|NA
CASSYPPGTGESPLHF
TGTGCCAGCAGTTACCCCCCCGGGACAGGGGAGTCACCCCTCCACTTT
>NA|TRBJ2-2|TRBV6-5|12|NA
CASRLSAGELFF
TGTGCCAGCAGACTATCAGCCGGGGAGCTGTTTTTT
>TRBD1|TRBJ1-2|TRBV18|15|NA
CASSPGRGSSYGYTF
TGTGCCAGCTCACCAGGCAGGGGGTCAAGCTATGGCTACACCTTC
>NA|TRBJ1-6|TRBV30|13|NA
CAWRRELNSPLHF
TGTGCCTGGAGGCGGGAACTTAATTCACCCCTCCACTTT
>TRBD2|TRBJ2-5|TRBV9|15|few
CASSPLSGGSETQYF
TGTGCCAGCAGCCCCCTGAGCGGGGGGTCTGAGACCCAGTACTTC
>NA|TRBJ1-2|TRBV9|13|NA
CASSVQLTGGYTF
TGTGCCAGCAGCGTCCAGCTTACAGGAGGCTACACCTTC
>NA|TRBJ1-1|TRBV18|16|NA
CASSRTGGGLGTEAFF
TGTGCCAGCTCCCGGACGGGGGGGGGCTTGGGGACTGAAGCTTTCTTT
>NA|TRBJ2-7|TRBV2|11|few
CASSGGYEQYF
TGTGCGAGCAGTGGCGGATACGAGCAGTACTTC
>TRBD1|TRBJ1-1|TRBV20-1|10|NA
CSIDREGAFF
TGCAGTATAGACAGGGAAGGGGCTTTCTTT
>NA|TRBJ2-7|TRBV19|13|NA
CASSKDRSYEQYF
TGTGCCAGTAGTAAAGACAGGTCCTACGAGCAGTACTTC
>NA|TRBJ2-1|TRBV30|11|NA
CAWSVTGKQFF
TGTGCCTGGAGTGTTACCGGGAAGCAGTTCTTC
>TRBD1|TRBJ1-2|TRBV7-9|15|NA
CASSLVQGANYGYTF
TGTGCCAGCAGCTTAGTTCAGGGGGCGAACTATGGCTACACCTTC
>NA|TRBJ2-6|TRBV2|17|NA
CASSVEELDFGANVLTF
TGTGCCAGCAGTGTAGAGGAGCTGGATTTTGGGGCCAACGTCCTGACTTTC
>NA|TRBJ1-2|TRBV12-3/TRBV12-4|13|NA
CASSFGQNYGYTF
TGTGCCAGCAGTTTTGGGCAGAACTATGGCTACACCTTC
>NA|TRBJ1-1|TRBV4-2|13|many
CASSQDVRTEAFF
TGTGCCAGCAGCCAAGATGTCCGGACTGAAGCTTTCTTT
>TRBD1|TRBJ1-2|TRBV3-1/TRBV3-2|19|NA
CASSQDQKRQGASDYGYTF
TGTGCCAGCAGCCAAGACCAAAAACGACAGGGGGCGTCCGACTATGGCTACACCTTC
>NA|TRBJ1-1|TRBV5-8|13|NA
CASSGRRGGEAFF
TGTGCCAGCAGCGGAAGGAGAGGGGGTGAAGCTTTCTTT
>TRBD2|TRBJ2-1|TRBV7-3|12|few
CASSPTTGGLLF
TGTGCCAGCAGCCCCACAACGGGGGGGCTCCTCTTC
>NA|TRBJ1-2|TRBV30|15|NA
CAWSGTSQGNYGYTF
TGTGCCTGGAGTGGGACTTCTCAGGGGAACTATGGCTACACCTTC
>TRBD1|TRBJ2-7|TRBV5-5|12|NA
CASSPTGGEQYF
TGTGCCAGCAGCCCGACAGGGGGCGAGCAGTACTTC
>NA|TRBJ1-5|TRBV2|13|NA
CASSGEAHQPQHF
TGTGCCAGCTCCGGTGAGGCTCATCAGCCCCAGCATTTT
>TRBD1|TRBJ1-5|TRBV19|16|NA
CASSTGTVAGNQPQHF
TGTGCCAGTAGTACCGGGACAGTCGCGGGCAATCAGCCCCAGCATTTT
>NA|TRBJ1-3|TRBV6-2/TRBV6-3|15|NA
CASSYSSGFGNTIYF
TGTGCCAGCAGTTACTCCTCGGGGTTCGGAAACACCATATATTTT
>TRBD2|TRBJ2-7|TRBV7-8|14|NA
CASSWGGQTTKQYF
TGTGCCAGCAGCTGGGGGGGTCAAACGACGAAGCAGTACTTC
>NA|TRBJ1-5|TRBV5-1|14|NA
CASSLGAGNQPQHF
TGCGCCAGCAGCTTGGGGGCCGGCAATCAGCCCCAGCATTTT
>TRBD2|TRBJ2-1|TRBV9|16|NA
CASSAFEAGAFNEQFF
TGTGCCAGCAGCGCGTTCGAAGCGGGGGCATTCAATGAGCAGTTCTTC
>NA|TRBJ1-6|TRBV18|14|NA
CASSLSGSNSPLHF
TGTGCCAGCTCACTTTCCGGGAGTAATTCACCCCTCCACTTT
>NA|TRBJ1-3|TRBV5-1|15|NA
CASSLTAGGRNTIYF
TGCGCCAGCAGCTTGACCGCCGGGGGACGGAACACCATATATTTT
>NA|TRBJ1-2|TRBV29-1|14|NA
CSVSPEGKYYGYTF
TGCAGCGTTTCACCGGAGGGCAAGTACTATGGCTACACCTTC
>NA|TRBJ1-2|TRBV5-4|14|NA
CASSLVGGPYGYTF
TGTGCCAGCAGCTTGGTTGGGGGCCCATATGGCTACACCTTC
>TRBD1|TRBJ1-2|TRBV5-1|15|NA
CASSLAPTGVSGYTF
TGCGCCAGCAGCCTTGCCCCGACAGGGGTGAGTGGCTACACCTTC
>NA|TRBJ1-2|TRBV30|14|NA
CAWSGGGRNYGYTF
TGTGCCTGGAGTGGAGGCGGGAGGAATTATGGCTACACCTTC
>NA|TRBJ1-5|TRBV19|14|NA
CASSIQGGNQPQHF
TGTGCCAGTAGTATACAGGGTGGCAATCAGCCCCAGCATTTT
>NA|TRBJ1-2|TRBV18|12|NA
CASSPSADGYTF
TGTGCCAGCTCACCCTCGGCGGATGGCTACACCTTC
>TRBD1|TRBJ1-2|TRBV15|16|NA
CATSRERDRDGYGYTF
TGTGCCACCAGCAGAGAACGCGACAGGGACGGCTATGGCTACACCTTC
>TRBD1|TRBJ2-7|TRBV6-5|15|NA
CASSYSGTGKYEQYF
TGTGCCAGCAGTTACTCGGGGACAGGGAAATACGAGCAGTACTTC
>NA|TRBJ1-5|TRBV12-3/TRBV12-4|12|NA
CASSFTSQGLHF
TGTGCCAGCAGTTTCACTTCCCAGGGTCTTCATTTT
>TRBD1|TRBJ1-1|TRBV29-1|11|NA
CSAVSDRAAFF
TGCAGCGCAGTCAGTGACAGGGCGGCTTTCTTT
>NA|TRBJ2-1|TRBV5-1|17|NA
CASSLAVGGYTYNEQFF
TGCGCCAGCAGCTTGGCCGTCGGCGGCTATACCTACAATGAGCAGTTCTTC
>NA|TRBJ2-2|TRBV6-5|14|NA
CASSSTGNTGELFF
TGTGCCAGCAGCTCCACGGGAAACACCGGGGAGCTGTTTTTT
>TRBD2|TRBJ2-5|TRBV24-1|17|NA
CATSDPRLAGVAETQYF
TGTGCCACCAGTGACCCCAGACTAGCGGGAGTAGCGGAGACCCAGTACTTC
>NA|TRBJ2-2|TRBV5-6|16|NA
CASSLLQAGAPGELFF
TGTGCCAGCAGCTTGTTACAGGCGGGGGCCCCCGGGGAGCTGTTTTTT
>TRBD1|TRBJ2-1|TRBV27|16|NA
CASSFAGGQSPNEQFF
TGTGCCAGCAGTTTCGCAGGGGGCCAATCCCCCAATGAGCAGTTCTTC